The next 3 T cell receptor beta chains were all read from a single sample in a study of regulatory T cells in long-lasting Graves disease. Specified time point: persistent/refractory GD, antithyroid drugs over 5 years with positive TRAb. Construction of the TCR library relied on RNA isolated from PBMCs. Building the TCR beta libraries relied on iRepertoire HTBI primers, and CDR3 regions underwent Arm-PCR. One entry per CDR3 protein results from TCRdb running MiXCR on the multiplex PCR reads. The table shows around 400,000 distinct CDR3 sequences, with 21% occurring only once. Sample: peripheral blood mononuclear cells (PBMCs), taken when the disease was refractory, from a patient treated with antithyroid drugs. The receptors were sampled from a female donor with Graves disease.

This clonotype was seen a handful of times. The genes are TRBV6-5 and TRBJ2-2; 9 bases are a match to TRBD1. V trimming: 2 bases; J trimming: 8 bases; junction bases outside the gene matches: 6. The CDR3 has 15 residues. Germline-derived CDR1 and CDR2 are MNHEY and SVGAGI. The CDR3 sequence is CASSYPTGGNGELFF. The CDR3 DNA reads as TGTGCCAGCAGTTACCCGACAGGGGGTAATGGGGAGCTGTTTTTT.

This clonotype occurred a few times. The chain combines TRBV11-2 with TRBJ2-5, with D uncertain. The CDR3 consists of 14 residues. Germline lookup yields CDR1 SGHAT and CDR2 FQNNGV. Trimming shortened V by 1 base and J by 2 bases, and 8 bases separated the two germline ends. CDR3: CASSLGWQQETQYF. CDR3 nucleotide sequence: TGTGCCAGCAGCTTAGGGTGGCAGCAAGAGACCCAGTACTTC.

V and J are TRBV7-8 and TRBJ1-2; D remains ambiguous. The germline V gene has CDR1 SGHVS and CDR2 FQNEAQ. V lost 6 bases to trimming and J lost 6 bases, with 14 bases between them. CDR3 length: 13 amino acids. The CDR3 loop is CASSSDLRDGYTF. The CDR3 DNA sequence: TGTGCCAGCAGTTCCGACCTGAGGGATGGCTACACCTTC.